This entry is about one T cell receptor beta chain. Its matching antigen is unknown. TCRdb's copy holds only in-frame clones and misses some; the assay was immunoSEQ multiplex PCR. Among 52,000 or so clones listed, roughly 83% were seen once. With 3 bases removed from V and 3 bases from J, the gap between germline ends came to 11 bases. Germline V gene lookup returns CDR1 SGHTA and CDR2 FQGTGA. The CDR3 is made up of 14 amino acids. This sample was included in a study of T cell responses to AZD1222 COVID-19 vaccine. Findings and caveats of the study: The donor group comprised mostly white British people and more females; the analysis possibly underestimated clonal diversity.

The J gene is TRBJ1-1, the V gene TRBV7-3, with a tentative D call TRBD1 (6 bases). The sample here was peripheral blood, taken on day 0 of AZD1222 vaccination. The sequence came from an adult in good health. CDR3: CASSFPGEDTEAFF. CDR3 coding DNA: TGTGCCAGCAGCTTCCCAGGGGAGGACACTGAAGCTTTCTTT.